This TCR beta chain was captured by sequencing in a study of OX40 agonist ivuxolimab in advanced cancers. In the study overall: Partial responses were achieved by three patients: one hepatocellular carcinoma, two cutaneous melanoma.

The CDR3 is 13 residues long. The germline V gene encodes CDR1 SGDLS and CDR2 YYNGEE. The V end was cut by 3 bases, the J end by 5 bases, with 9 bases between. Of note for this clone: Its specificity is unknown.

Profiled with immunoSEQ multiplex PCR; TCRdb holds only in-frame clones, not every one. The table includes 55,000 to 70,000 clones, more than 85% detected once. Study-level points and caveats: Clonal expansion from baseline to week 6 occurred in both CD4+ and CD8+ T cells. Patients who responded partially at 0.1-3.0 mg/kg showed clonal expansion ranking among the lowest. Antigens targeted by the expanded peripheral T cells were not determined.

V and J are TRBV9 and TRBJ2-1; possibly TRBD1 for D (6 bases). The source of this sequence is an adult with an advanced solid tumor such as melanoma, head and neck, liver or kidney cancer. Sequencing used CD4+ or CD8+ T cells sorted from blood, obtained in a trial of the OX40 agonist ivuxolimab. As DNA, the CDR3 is TGTGCCAGCAGCGCAGGGGACAACAATGAGCAGTTCTTC. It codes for CASSAGDNNEQFF.